This passage covers 7 T cell receptor beta chains from one sample sequenced in a study of blood T cell repertoires in COVID-19. Sequencing was performed with immunoSEQ multiplex PCR; in TCRdb, only in-frame clones are kept and a portion is missing. The sample has 250,000 to 350,000 clones, around 90% seen once. The sequencing sample was made of peripheral blood. The source is a man aged 18 to 35 with active or convalescent COVID-19.

As concerns this clone: This CDR3 is also generated by other DNA sequences in the sample. CDR3 residues: CASSVATGYGYTF. CDR3 coding DNA: TGTGCCAGCAGCGTAGCTACGGGGTATGGCTACACCTTC. The rearrangement links TRBV9 to TRBJ1-2; D call uncertain. V shed 0 bases and J shed 5 bases, with 8 bases lying between them. Germline V gene data show CDR1 as SGDLS and CDR2 as YYNGEE. CDR3 size: 13 residues.

On this clone: Other DNA sequences from this sample encode an identical CDR3 as well. The chain links TRBV12-3 or TRBV12-4 to TRBJ1-3; 10 positions agree with TRBD1. This CDR3 contains 12 residues. Unmatched junction bases numbered 1, after V lost 6 bases and J lost 8 bases. The CDR3 is CASSGQGDTIYF. The CDR3 nucleotides read TGTGCCAGCAGCGGACAGGGGGACACCATATATTTT.

The gene calls are TRBV18 and TRBJ1-4; D is perhaps TRBD1 (5 bases). CDR1 KGHSH and CDR2 LQKENI come from the germline V gene. V was cut by 4 bases and J by 7 bases, with 16 bases left in between. This CDR3 has 15 amino acids. CDR3 in amino acids: CASSLSRQGGEKLFF. CDR3 DNA: TGTGCCAGCTCACTCTCGCGGCAGGGAGGTGAAAAACTGTTTTTT.

In its sample, this clone was seen a few times. This chain uses TRBV10-1 with TRBJ2-7; D is perhaps TRBD2 (5 bases). CDR1 is WNHNN, CDR2 SYGVQD, per germline (reference sequence). The V gene lost 1 base and the J gene lost 2 bases, with 12 bases spanning the gap. The CDR3 spans 15 residues. CDR3 in amino acids: CASSEFAGETYEQYF. The CDR3 DNA is TGCGCCAGCAGTGAGTTCGCGGGTGAGACCTACGAGCAGTACTTC.

The chain uses TRBV7-9 and TRBJ2-1; the match to TRBD2 covers 7 bases. After removal of 8 bases from V and 4 bases from J, the junction contained 5 bases not matched to a gene. The CDR3 extends over 13 amino acids. Germline lookup yields CDR1 SEHNR and CDR2 FQNEAQ (reference sequence). The CDR3 DNA sequence: TGTGCCAGCGATGGGGGGGGTTACAATGAGCAGTTCTTC. It codes for CASDGGGYNEQFF.

This clone was recorded a few times. Within the sample, other DNA sequences also encode this same CDR3. The chain has TRBV18 and TRBJ1-2, with TRBD1 as a possible D gene (5 bases). Germline V gene data show CDR1 as KGHSH and CDR2 as LQKENI. The CDR3 is 12 residues long. With 3 bases removed from V and 8 bases from J, the gap between germline ends came to 10 bases. CDR3 residues: CASSPGQGGYTF. Here the CDR3 DNA reads TGTGCCAGCTCACCGGGTCAGGGCGGCTACACCTTC.

This CDR3 is CASSIAGVPESGEQFF. The CDR3 bases are TGTGCCAGCAGCATAGCGGGGGTCCCAGAAAGCGGTGAGCAGTTCTTC. The chain employs TRBV13 and TRBJ2-1; 9 nucleotides agree with TRBD2. The CDR3 extends over 16 amino acids. V shed 5 bases, J shed 9 bases, and the junction held 14 bases outside the gene matches. Germline values: CDR1 PRHDT, CDR2 FYEKMQ (reference sequence).